This TCR beta chain was identified during a study of OX40 agonist ivuxolimab in advanced cancers. The table came from immunoSEQ multiplex PCR; TCRdb's copy has only in-frame clones and leaves some out. This sample has approximately 69,000 clones, with about 80% found just once. Study outcomes and limitations: More expanded clones were seen, on average, in CD8+ T cells than in CD4+. Some of the lowest clonal expansion was seen in partial responders at 0.1-3.0 mg/kg. Still undetermined is the antigen specificity of the expanded peripheral T cells.

The table lists this clone with a few counts. What it binds is unknown. At one end the junction does not follow the germline gene, possibly because of a read error. Germline lookup yields CDR1 GTSNPN and CDR2 SVGIG (reference sequence). The CDR3 runs to 14 residues. The sample consisted of CD4+ or CD8+ T cells sorted from blood, taken in a trial of the OX40 agonist ivuxolimab. The receptor comes from an adult with an advanced solid tumor such as melanoma, head and neck, liver or kidney cancer. J is TRBJ2-7 and V is TRBV30, with 10 bases that match TRBD1. CDR3 nucleotides: TGTGCCTGGAGTTTGGGACAGGGGAATATAAGGGCCCATTTC. Amino acids: CAWSLGQGNIRAHF.